This T cell receptor (beta chain) was sequenced during a study of blood T cell repertoires in COVID-19. Germline values: CDR1 KGHSH, CDR2 LQKENI. The V end lost 9 bases, the J end lost 0 bases, and 24 bases lay between the germline ends. This CDR3 has 18 amino acids. Profiling relied on immunoSEQ multiplex PCR, and the TCRdb table lists in-frame clones only, not all of them. Among roughly 250,000 clones listed, roughly 82% were seen once. The sequence came from a woman in her seventies with acute or convalescent COVID-19. The V call is TRBV18, the J call TRBJ1-3; no firm D call. Input material: peripheral blood. CDR3 region: CASSSRTDLGSSGNTIYF. The CDR3 bases are TGTGCCAGTTCGTCCCGGACCGACCTGGGGAGCTCTGGAAACACCATATATTTT. Supplemented by reference TRBV18 and TRBJ1-3, the full variable domain reads NAGVMQNPRHLVRRRGQEARLRCSPMKGHSHVYWYRQLPEEGLKFMVYLQKENIIDESGMPKERFSAEFPKEGPSILRIQQVVRGDSAAYFCASSSRTDLGSSGNTIYFGEGSWLTVV.